This T cell receptor beta chain stems from a study of early T cells in non-severe SARS-CoV-2 infection. Study findings and constraints: Matching results from VDJdb favored anti-spike CD8 responses, leaving private and CD4 specificities undetected.

The germline gives CDR1 SGHVS, CDR2 FQNEAQ. The CDR3 consists of 14 residues. V shed 5 bases, J shed 8 bases, and the junction held 9 bases outside the gene matches. This clonotype was counted many times. Its antigen is not identified. Individual cDNA molecules received unique molecular identifiers. TCRdb re-called the 5' RACE reads through MiXCR, storing one row per CDR3 protein. The sample holds approximately 79,000 distinct CDR3 sequences, roughly an eighth seen once. Sequences were obtained from whole blood. This receptor was obtained from an adult who was a healthcare worker with PCR-confirmed SARS-CoV-2 infection or an uninfected control (not recorded which). The chain is built from TRBV7-8 and TRBJ2-1; 7 bases match TRBD2. CDR3 DNA: TGTGCCAGCAGCCACCGGACTAGGCTCTATGAGCAGTTCTTC. Translating gives CASSHRTRLYEQFF. The whole variable domain, filled in from reference TRBV7-8 and TRBJ2-1, reads GAGVSQSPRYKVAKRGQDVALRCDPISGHVSLFWYQQALGQGPEFLTYFQNEAQLDKSGLPSDRFFAERPEGSVSTLKIQRTQQEDSAVYLCASSHRTRLYEQFFGPGTRLTVL.